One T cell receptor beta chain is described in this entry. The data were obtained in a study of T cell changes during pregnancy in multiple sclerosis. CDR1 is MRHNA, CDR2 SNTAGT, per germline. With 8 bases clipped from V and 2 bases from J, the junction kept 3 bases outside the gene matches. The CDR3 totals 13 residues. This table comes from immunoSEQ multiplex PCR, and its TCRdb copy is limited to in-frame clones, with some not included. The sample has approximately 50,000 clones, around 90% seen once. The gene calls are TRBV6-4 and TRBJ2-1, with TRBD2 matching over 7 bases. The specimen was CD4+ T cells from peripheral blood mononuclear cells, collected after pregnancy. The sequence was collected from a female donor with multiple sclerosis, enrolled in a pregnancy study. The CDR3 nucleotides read TGTGCCAGCCGGCGGGAGCCCTACAATGAGCAGTTCTTC. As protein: CASRREPYNEQFF.